One and the same sample provided the 15 T cell receptor beta chains below, sequenced in a study of response to subunit inactivated influenza vaccine. TCRdb reanalysed the RT-PCR reads using MiXCR and keeps one entry per CDR3 protein. The table has about 540,000 distinct CDR3 sequences, approximately 22% seen once; the top ten hold about 2.8%. These data are also associated with another study on T cells expressing NK-cell markers. That study reports: A 5'RACE template switching approach incorporating UMIs was used to make TCR beta cDNA.

This specimen consisted of CD4+ T cells sorted from PBMCs, obtained 12 days after vaccination. The receptors shown here come from a man aged 50 or older who received an inactivated influenza vaccine.

The chain couples TRBV6-1 to TRBJ1-5, with D hard to call. The CDR3 consists of 12 residues. V lost 3 bases and J 3 bases, leaving 3 bases between the germline ends. Germline V gives CDR1 MNHNS, CDR2 SASEGT. The CDR3 sequence is CASSDYNQPQHF. For the CDR3, the DNA is TGTGCCAGCAGTGACTACAATCAGCCCCAGCATTTT.

This chain links TRBV20-1 with TRBJ2-2; 8 bases line up with TRBD1. CDR3 length equals 15 residues. V gave up 5 bases and J gave up 6 bases; unmatched junction bases: 11. The V gene's germline CDR1 is DFQATT and CDR2 SNEGSKA (reference sequence). CDR3 sequence reads: CSAGTQGARAGELFF. DNA for the CDR3: TGCAGTGCTGGAACTCAGGGGGCTCGGGCCGGGGAGCTGTTTTTT.

This clonotype was observed a few times. V and J are TRBV14 and TRBJ2-1; 10 nucleotides align to TRBD1. From germline, CDR1 is SGHDN and CDR2 FVKESK. This CDR3 is built from 16 residues. Trimming removed 2 bases from V and 8 bases from J; junction bases left unmatched: 9. CDR3 in DNA: TGTGCCAGCAGCCAATTTCTGGGACAGGGGTCCCATGAGCAGTTCTTC. It is translated as CASSQFLGQGSHEQFF.

This clonotype was picked up a small number of times. The V gene is TRBV11-2, the J gene TRBJ2-3; D gene uncertain. The CDR3 sequence is 12 residues long. Looked up from germline, CDR1 is SGHAT and CDR2 is FQNNGV. V lost 2 bases, J lost 5 bases, and 5 bases lay in between. DNA for the CDR3: TGTGCCAGCAGCTTAAACGAAGATACGCAGTATTTT. Its protein is CASSLNEDTQYF.

The CDR3 coding sequence is TGTGCCAGCAGCTTAGGAGTCCGGGATGAGCAGTTCTTC. Residues: CASSLGVRDEQFF. The J gene is TRBJ2-1, the V gene TRBV7-2; no definite D call. Per germline, CDR1 SGHTA and CDR2 FQGNSA. This CDR3 has 13 residues. Between the trimmed V and J ends, which lost 1 base and 8 bases, there was a span of 9 bases.

This clonotype was seen a handful of times. The chain has TRBV20-1 and TRBJ1-6; perhaps TRBD1 as D (5 bases). Per the germline V gene, CDR1 is DFQATT and CDR2 is SNEGSKA (reference sequence). The V and J ends lost 1 base and 5 bases respectively, with 9 bases between them. This CDR3 is 14 amino acids long. CDR3 nucleotide sequence: TGCAGTGCTAGAGTACAGGAGAATAATTCACCCCTCCACTTT. It yields the protein CSARVQENNSPLHF.

This clonotype was observed a handful of times. The V gene is TRBV4-2, the J gene TRBJ2-2, with 9 positions matching TRBD2. The V gene's germline CDR1 is LGHNA and CDR2 YNFKEQ. The CDR3 is made up of 16 amino acids. Trimming took 4 bases from V and 4 from J; bases not matched to a gene: 7. The CDR3 reads CASSRTTSGRTGELFF. The DNA of the CDR3 is TGTGCCAGCAGCCGTACGACTAGCGGACGCACCGGGGAGCTGTTTTTT.

V usage is TRBV20-1 and J usage is TRBJ1-3; D gene ambiguous. Per the germline V gene, CDR1 is DFQATT and CDR2 is SNEGSKA (reference sequence). The germline V and J ends were trimmed by 6 bases and 0 bases, with 21 bases remaining between them. The CDR3 extends over 17 amino acids. The CDR3 region has the DNA TGCAGTGCCAGACAAAACAACATTTGGAGCTCTGGAAACACCATATATTTT. Its translation is CSARQNNIWSSGNTIYF.

This clonotype came up many times. The rearrangement links TRBV28 to TRBJ2-1; D perhaps matches TRBD1 (5 bases). CDR3 length: 14 amino acids. Deletions cut 5 bases from V and 2 bases from J, with 10 bases between. Germline lookup yields CDR1 MDHEN and CDR2 SYDVKM. The CDR3 DNA reads TGTGCCAGCAGTGAGCAGGGCACCTACAATGAGCAGTTCTTC. It yields the protein CASSEQGTYNEQFF.

The gene calls are TRBV7-9 and TRBJ2-2, with D unclear. The CDR3 is 15 residues long. V was cut by 5 bases and J by 0 bases, with 10 bases left in between. CDR1 is SEHNR, CDR2 FQNEAQ, per germline (reference sequence). CDR3 sequence reads: CASSRTDPNTGELFF. CDR3 coding DNA: TGTGCCAGCAGCCGGACGGACCCGAACACCGGGGAGCTGTTTTTT.

The chain employs TRBV7-9 and TRBJ2-1, with D unresolved. The CDR3 is made up of 16 amino acids. Germline CDR1 is SEHNR and CDR2 is FQNEAQ (reference sequence). The germline V and J ends were trimmed by 5 bases and 0 bases, with 14 bases remaining between them. CDR3 nucleotides: TGTGCCAGCAGCCCCCCGGATATCTACTCCTACAATGAGCAGTTCTTC. Residues: CASSPPDIYSYNEQFF.

This clonotype was observed a handful of times. The J gene is TRBJ2-1, the V gene TRBV10-3, with 8 bases aligning to TRBD2. Losses at the gene ends were 3 bases for V and 9 bases for J; bases not matched to a gene: 7. From germline, CDR1 is ENHRY and CDR2 SYGVKD. CDR3 length: 14 residues. The CDR3 here is CAISDYGTRGEQFF. CDR3 bases: TGTGCCATCAGTGATTACGGGACTAGGGGTGAGCAGTTCTTC.

The chain links TRBV6-2 or TRBV6-3 to TRBJ1-5; D gene uncertain. There are 13 residues in the CDR3. V lost 6 bases and J lost 1, with 7 bases in between. CDR1 and CDR2 (germline): MNHEY, SVGEGT. CDR3 bases: TGTGCCAGCAGAAACCCAAGCAATCAGCCCCAGCATTTT. Translated, it gives CASRNPSNQPQHF.

The chain carries TRBV6-5 and TRBJ2-7; D gene uncertain. The CDR3 contains 12 residues. V was pared by 5 bases and J by 7 bases, with 12 bases between. Germline V gene data show CDR1 as MNHEY and CDR2 as SVGAGI. CDR3 region: CASSRMYGEQYF. The CDR3 nucleotides are TGTGCCAGCAGTAGGATGTACGGGGAGCAGTACTTC.

The rearrangement uses TRBV6-6 and TRBJ1-2; D ambiguous. CDR3 size: 13 residues. Trimming pared 5 bases from V and 3 bases from J, leaving 10 bases between. Germline V gene lookup returns CDR1 MNHNY and CDR2 SVGAGI (reference sequence). This chain's CDR3 is CASSQDLDYGYTF. CDR3 sequence (DNA): TGTGCCAGCAGTCAGGACCTAGACTATGGCTACACCTTC.